Following are 9 T cell receptor beta chains from one sample sequenced in a study of T cell responses to AZD1222 COVID-19 vaccine. The assay was immunoSEQ multiplex PCR, and TCRdb's table has in-frame clones only and misses some. The table includes approximately 170,000 clones, less than 95% detected once. The sample was peripheral blood, taken on day 0 of AZD1222 vaccination. Source of these receptors: an adult in good health.

This rearrangement joins TRBV19 to TRBJ2-6; TRBD1 or TRBD2 may be the D gene (5 bases each). Germline loops: CDR1 LNHDA, CDR2 SQIVND (reference sequence). This CDR3 contains 15 residues. V dropped 7 bases and J dropped 1 base, with 11 bases sitting between them. The CDR3 region has the DNA TGTGCCAGTACAGGGAGAACATCTGGGGCCAACGTCCTGACTTTC. Translated: CASTGRTSGANVLTF.

The V gene is TRBV6-5, the J gene TRBJ2-3; D tentatively reads TRBD1 or TRBD2 (5 bases each). From germline, CDR1 is MNHEY and CDR2 SVGAGI. The CDR3 length is 13 residues. The V end was cut by 5 bases, the J end by 5 bases, with 11 bases between. CDR3 region: CASSRDPQDTQYF. CDR3 nucleotide sequence: TGTGCCAGCAGTCGGGACCCTCAAGATACGCAGTATTTT.

This sequence joins TRBV5-4 and TRBJ2-1, with 7 bases that match TRBD2. CDR1 SGHNT and CDR2 YYREEE come from the germline V gene (reference sequence). This CDR3 spans 15 amino acids. V lost 3 bases and J lost 2; bases outside the gene matches: 5. The CDR3 is CASSSGGITYNEQFF. CDR3 nucleotides: TGTGCCAGCAGCTCGGGAGGCATAACCTACAATGAGCAGTTCTTC.

The CDR3 region has the DNA TGTGCCAGCAGCTTAAGGTCCGAGAAGACCGGGGAGCTGTTTTTT. Translated: CASSLRSEKTGELFF. This chain uses TRBV7-9 with TRBJ2-2; D remains ambiguous. With 2 bases removed from V and 5 bases from J, the gap between germline ends came to 12 bases. The CDR3 sequence is 15 residues long. The germline V gene has CDR1 SEHNR and CDR2 FQNEAQ (reference sequence).

In its sample, this clone was seen once. The chain links TRBV27 to TRBJ2-7; D gene uncertain. The CDR3 runs 11 residues. Trimming took 5 bases from V and 3 from J, leaving 5 bases between them. Germline assignment: CDR1 MNHEY and CDR2 SMNVEV (reference sequence). DNA of the CDR3: TGTGCCAGCAGTCCGAACTACGAGCAGTACTTC. Protein sequence: CASSPNYEQYF.

The chain carries TRBV28 and TRBJ1-2; TRBD1 matches 7 bases. The V segment lost 6 bases and the J segment 7 bases; nucleotides outside the gene matches: 11. The CDR3 consists of 14 residues. Germline V gene lookup returns CDR1 MDHEN and CDR2 SYDVKM. The CDR3 nucleotides read TGTGCCAGCAGCAACCCACCGACAGGGACTGGCTACACCTTC. Residues: CASSNPPTGTGYTF.

The rearrangement links TRBV6-2 or TRBV6-3 to TRBJ2-7; no definite D call. This CDR3 has 12 amino acids. CDR1 is MNHEY and CDR2 is SVGEGT in the germline V gene. Trimming cost V 5 bases and J 2 bases, with 7 bases left between them. CDR3 residues: CASSPQTYEQYF. The CDR3 nucleotides are TGTGCCAGCAGTCCCCAAACCTACGAGCAGTACTTC.

J is TRBJ1-4 and V is TRBV5-1; a weak D match, TRBD1 (6 bases). The CDR3 extends over 13 amino acids. From germline, CDR1 is SGHRS and CDR2 YFSETQ. The V end was cut by 5 bases, the J end by 6 bases, with 11 bases between. CDR3 nucleotide sequence: TGCGCCAGCAGGGGGGGGCCAGATGAAAAACTGTTTTTT. This sequence encodes CASRGGPDEKLFF.

The V and J genes are TRBV11-3 and TRBJ2-5; the D gene is possibly TRBD2 (5 bases). This CDR3 is 14 amino acids long. The V gene's germline CDR1 is SGHNT and CDR2 YENEEA. Trimming pared 4 bases from V and 5 bases from J, leaving 14 bases between. CDR3 in amino acids: CASSSSGLAETQYF. The CDR3 region has the DNA TGTGCCAGCAGCTCATCGGGCCTAGCCGAGACCCAGTACTTC.